The TCR beta chain under discussion was sequenced for a study of metastatic and nonmetastatic thyroid tumors. The CDR3 spans 14 residues. Trimming cost V 6 bases and J 6 bases, with 14 bases left between them. In germline, CDR1 is MNHEY, CDR2 SVGEGT. None of the patients had undergone any treatment ahead of thyroid surgery. TCRdb re-analyzed the PCR reads through MiXCR. The sample yields around 89,000 clones, more than 13% seen once. This clone was seen at least ten times. The receptor was isolated from a female donor with papillary thyroid cancer or a benign thyroid nodule (not recorded which). Some clones in this sample may be carry-over from other donors' samples. Material for sequencing was blood. This chain connects TRBV6-2 or TRBV6-3 to TRBJ2-2, with D tentatively TRBD1 or TRBD2 (5 bases each). The CDR3 DNA sequence: TGTGCCAGCAGGGGAGCTACAGGATCCGGGGAGCTGTTTTTT. Protein product: CASRGATGSGELFF.